The present entry profiles one T cell receptor (beta chain) with its context. Its antigen remains undetermined. Base qualities are missing; no much larger clone stands one base away. Deletion took 4 bases off V and 2 bases off J, with a span of 5 bases between the germline ends. The CDR3 measures 11 amino acids from cysteine to phenylalanine. Solely the CDR3 DNA is kept, with 33 bases framed from the first base. Based on the germline V gene, the CDR1 and CDR2 sequences are SQVTM and ANQGSEA. These data belong to a study of T cell responses to AZD1222 COVID-19 vaccine listed by TCRdb under 2021. As for the study more broadly: AZD1222 recipients given second doses at about 4 weeks or at about 12 weeks were pooled, since spike-specific TCR depth and breadth were not found to differ between the two schedules. A total of 230 to 250 trial participants underwent TCR sequencing, of whom approximately 200 had received two doses of AZD1222 and approximately 25 had received two doses of the MenACWY control vaccine. Trial participants were enrolled into age subgroups of 18-55, 56-69 and 70-plus years, which contained about 160, 30 and 59 TCR-sequenced participants, respectively.

The CDR3 regions of human TCRbeta chains were analyzed by immunosequencing. In the source study's methods: TCRs in the repertoires were compared against a reference library of SARS-CoV-2-specific TCRs that had been generated with the MIRA antigen-specificity platform. Breadth was defined as the fraction of unique TCRs that were SARS-CoV-2-associated. Depth was defined as the fraction of total T cells that were SARS-CoV-2-associated. Each spike-specific TCR was assigned to its reactive spike region and to a CD4 or CD8 class using the MIRA data. Log10-transformed breadth and depth values were compared by one-way ANOVA with Sidak's multiple comparisons tests. TCRdb took over this immuneACCESS table, retaining in-frame rearrangements with V and J assigned. Such tables are incomplete; in checked studies, under half of the missing clones stem from an unresolved V gene, and the remainder is unexplained. Clonal size and the V and J genes are those of that table, whereas D and trimming came from the DNA. Within this sample are 100,000 or so clones, with approximately 87% of them counted one time only. The top ten clonotypes cover 3% to 3.5% of the sample.

Explained via the paper, the time point label denotes: baseline before first vaccination. Vaccinee samples were obtained from the UK trials COV001 and COV002, which included a single-blind randomized controlled phase 2/3 trial of AZD1222 (ChAdOx1 nCoV-19) in healthy adults. For TCRbeta chain sequencing, PBMC samples from trial participants were taken at day 0 and at day 28 after the second dose. Study-level results and caveats: Conclusions about previously exposed vaccinees are limited, since just six AZD1222 recipients were seropositive for SARS-CoV-2 at baseline. Participants were mostly white British, with more females than males. The authors suggested clonal diversity may have been underestimated. Spike-specific TCR breadth and depth rose significantly after two AZD1222 doses compared with day 0 and with MenACWY recipients. Because no samples from the day 14 peak response were available, repertoires could be characterized only after the peak T cell response. Vaccine-associated CD4 TCRs spanned the whole spike protein, with dominant responses in regions 160-218 and 743-854. Reportedly, close to half of the unique spike-specific TCRs recognized epitopes lying outside the regions that are mutated in the B.1.351 and B.1.1.7 variants. In the small 56-69-year group, the increase in depth fell short of significance, most likely because of low power.

This sample comprised peripheral blood, obtained on day 0 of AZD1222 vaccination. This TCR derives from an adult in good health. The receptor chain draws on TRBV29-1 and TRBJ2-5; no D gene can be assigned with confidence. In nucleotide form, the sequence is TGCAGCGTTGGCCAACAAGAGACCCAGTACTTC. The encoded protein is CSVGQQETQYF.